The present TCR beta chain was sequenced within a study of blood T cells in healthy people across ages. It was with a sample-barcoded 5' primer and a J-beta primer mix that a second PCR of roughly 7 to 12 cycles was run. A template-switch adaptor containing 12 random nucleotides labeled each cDNA molecule. TCRdb used MiXCR to reprocess the 5' RACE reads, holding one entry per CDR3 protein. The repertoire holds hundreds of thousands of distinct CDR3 sequences, with 25% to 30% as singletons. Study-wide results and caveats: Measured against age, TCR beta diversity per million T cells decreased in a roughly linear manner. One million T cells yielded diversity estimates that were considered underestimates.

For this clonotype: The target antigen is unknown.

The TCR was taken from a woman over 75 in good health. The sequencing sample was made of blood.

The CDR3 bases are TGTGCCAGCAGCCAACCGGGGTACTACGATGGCTACACCTTC. This translates into CASSQPGYYDGYTF. The chain combines TRBV14 with TRBJ1-2; D call uncertain. The V gene's germline CDR1 is SGHDN and CDR2 FVKESK. CDR3 length: 14 amino acids. V was trimmed by 2 bases and J by 6 bases, leaving 13 bases between them.